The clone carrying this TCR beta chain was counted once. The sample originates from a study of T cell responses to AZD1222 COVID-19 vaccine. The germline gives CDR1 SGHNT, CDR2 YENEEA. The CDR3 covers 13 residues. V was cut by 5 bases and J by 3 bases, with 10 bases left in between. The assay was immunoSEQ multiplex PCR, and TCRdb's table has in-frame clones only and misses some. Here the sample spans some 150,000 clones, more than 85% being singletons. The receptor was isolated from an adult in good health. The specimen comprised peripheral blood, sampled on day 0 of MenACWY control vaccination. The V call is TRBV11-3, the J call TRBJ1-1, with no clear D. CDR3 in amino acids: CASSQYQYTEAFF. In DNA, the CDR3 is TGTGCCAGCAGCCAGTATCAGTACACTGAAGCTTTCTTT.